A single sample gave rise to the 4 T cell receptor beta chains below, sequenced in a study of cytomegalovirus exposure and HLA in healthy donors. Primers: 60 Vbeta forward and 13 Jbeta reverse. The table came from immunoSEQ multiplex PCR; TCRdb's copy has only in-frame clones and leaves some out. The data hold some 110,000 clones, with 55% to 70% observed a single time. Sequencing used PBMCs. The receptors shown here come from a woman in her twenties or thirties in good health and CMV-seronegative.

This clone was seen more than once but under ten times. This chain connects TRBV6-1 to TRBJ2-3, with D possibly TRBD2 on 5 matching bases. The germline gives CDR1 MNHNS, CDR2 SASEGT. The germline V and J ends were trimmed by 7 bases and 4 bases, with 12 bases remaining between them. The CDR3 is 13 residues long. The CDR3: CASNPGGADTQYF. The CDR3 DNA reads as TGTGCCAGCAACCCCGGAGGCGCAGATACGCAGTATTTT.

V gene TRBV30 combines with J gene TRBJ1-5, with a tentative D call TRBD1 (5 bases). V gave up 3 bases and J gave up 8 bases, with 17 bases separating them. The CDR3 is 14 amino acids. Germline CDR1 GTSNPN, CDR2 SVGIG (reference sequence). CDR3 DNA sequence: TGTGCCTGGAGCGGGGACCCCGGGGGGGAGCCCCAGCATTTT. Protein sequence: CAWSGDPGGEPQHF.

V and J are TRBV7-3 and TRBJ2-1, with 11 bases aligning to TRBD1. V dropped 1 base and J dropped 8; count of bases not matched to a gene: 1. The V gene's germline CDR1 is SGHTA and CDR2 FQGTGA. This CDR3 is built from 14 residues. CDR3: CASSLKGQGDEQFF. The CDR3 DNA follows: TGTGCCAGCAGCTTAAAGGGACAGGGGGATGAGCAGTTCTTC.

The count of this clone is one. The chain couples TRBV10-3 to TRBJ2-6; TRBD2 agrees at 12 bases. CDR1 is ENHRY, CDR2 SYGVKD, per germline. The V and J ends lost 4 bases and 2 bases, in that order; junction bases with no gene match: 12. The CDR3 length is 20 residues. CDR3 region: CAISAASGRAPSTGANVLTF. The CDR3 DNA sequence: TGTGCCATCAGTGCGGCTAGCGGGAGGGCCCCTTCTACTGGGGCCAACGTCCTGACTTTC.